This T cell receptor beta chain was retrieved from a study of OX40 agonist ivuxolimab in advanced cancers. Study as a whole: Given to patients was ivuxolimab, an agonistic anti-OX40 (CD134) antibody.

Autoimmune disease history or systemic immunosuppression led to patients being barred. The sampling schedule covered blood at baseline, cycle 4 day 1, and cycle 7 day 1. The CDR3 is 14 amino acids. From germline, CDR1 is SGHRS and CDR2 YFSETQ. Trimming pared 0 bases from V and 4 bases from J, leaving 10 bases between. Repertoires were generated with immunoSEQ multiplex PCR, while TCRdb's copy carries only in-frame clones and drops some. The sample includes about 18,000 clones, roughly 72% of them seen just once. Sample: CD4+ or CD8+ T cells sorted from blood, taken in a trial of the OX40 agonist ivuxolimab. J is TRBJ1-1 and V is TRBV5-1; weak D call: TRBD1 (5 bases). The sequence was collected from an adult with an advanced solid tumor such as melanoma, head and neck, liver or kidney cancer. The CDR3 DNA follows: TGCGCCAGCAGCTTGGATATTAGGGGCACTGAAGCTTTCTTT. Residues: CASSLDIRGTEAFF. The variable domain in full, completed from reference TRBV5-1 and TRBJ1-1, reads KAGVTQTPRYLIKTRGQQVTLSCSPISGHRSVSWYQQTPGQGLQFLFEYFSETQRNKGNFPGRFSGRQFSNSRSEMNVSTLELGDSALYLCASSLDIRGTEAFFGQGTRLTVV.